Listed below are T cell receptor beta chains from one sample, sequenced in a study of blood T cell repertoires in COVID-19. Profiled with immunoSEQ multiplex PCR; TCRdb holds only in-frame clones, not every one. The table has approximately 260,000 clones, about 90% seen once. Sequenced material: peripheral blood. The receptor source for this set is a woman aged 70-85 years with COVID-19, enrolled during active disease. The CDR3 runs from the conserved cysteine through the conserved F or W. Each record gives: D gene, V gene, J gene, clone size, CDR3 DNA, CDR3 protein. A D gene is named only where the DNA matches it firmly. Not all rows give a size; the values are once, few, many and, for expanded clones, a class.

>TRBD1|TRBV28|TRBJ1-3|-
TGTGCCAGCATGGACAGGGGCTCTGGAAACACCATATATTTT
CASMDRGSGNTIYF
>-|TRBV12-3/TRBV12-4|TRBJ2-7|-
TGTGCCAGCAGTTTGGGCACCTACGAGCAGTACTTC
CASSLGTYEQYF
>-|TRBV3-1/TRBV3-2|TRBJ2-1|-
TGTGCCAGCAGCCCCGTGGCGACGGGTGAGCAGTTCTTC
CASSPVATGEQFF
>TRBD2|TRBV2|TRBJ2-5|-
TGTGCCAGCAGGAGGCGAGGACTAGCGGAAGAGACCCAGTACTTC
CASRRRGLAEETQYF
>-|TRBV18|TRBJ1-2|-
TGTGCCAGCTCACCAGGGGGCGACTATGGCTACACCTTC
CASSPGGDYGYTF
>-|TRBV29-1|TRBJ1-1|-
TGCAGCGTGGGGGGTCTGACTTCCCCGAAAAGAGCTTTCTTT
CSVGGLTSPKRAFF
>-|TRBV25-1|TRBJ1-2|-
TGTGCCAGCAGTGACCATACAGGGATGATAGGCTACACCTTC
CASSDHTGMIGYTF
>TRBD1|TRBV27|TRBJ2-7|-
TGTGCCAGCGCCCGGGACAGGGGGGGCTTGTACGAGCAGTACTTC
CASARDRGGLYEQYF
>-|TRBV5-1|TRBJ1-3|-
TGCGCCAGCAGCTTGGGTGGGGCGAGCTCTGGAAACACCATATATTTT
CASSLGGASSGNTIYF
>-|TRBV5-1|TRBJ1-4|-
TGCGCCAGCAGCTTGGAACAGAGTGAAAAACTGTTTTTT
CASSLEQSEKLFF
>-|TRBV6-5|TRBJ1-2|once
TGTGCCAGCAGTTCACGAGCTAACTATGGCTACACCTTC
CASSSRANYGYTF
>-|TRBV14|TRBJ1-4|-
TGTGCCAGCAGCCAAGACAGTACCTCTAATGAAAAACTGTTTTTT
CASSQDSTSNEKLFF
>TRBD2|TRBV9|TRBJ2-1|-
TGTGCCAGCAGCTCCCGGGGTAGCGGGAGTGGCGATGAGCAGTTCTTC
CASSSRGSGSGDEQFF
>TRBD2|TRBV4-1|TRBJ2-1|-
TGCGCCAGCAGCCCTTTAGCGGGAGGTTCCTACAATGAGCAGTTCTTC
CASSPLAGGSYNEQFF
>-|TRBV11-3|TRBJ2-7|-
TGTGCCAGCAGCCCCCGGGGTTTCTTCTACGAGCAGTACTTC
CASSPRGFFYEQYF
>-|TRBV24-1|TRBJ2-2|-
TGTGCCACCAGTCCGATTAATCCCGGACAGAACACCGGGGAGCTGTTTTTT
CATSPINPGQNTGELFF
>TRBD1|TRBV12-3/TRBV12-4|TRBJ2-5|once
TGTGCCAGCATCCCGGACAGGGGGGAGACCCAGTACTTC
CASIPDRGETQYF
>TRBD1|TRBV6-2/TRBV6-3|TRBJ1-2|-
TGTGCCAGCAGTTACTGGACAGGGGGGGAAGGCTACACCTTC
CASSYWTGGEGYTF
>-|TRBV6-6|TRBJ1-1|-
TGTGCCAGCAGCTCTCGGACAGCCGAAGCTTTCTTT
CASSSRTAEAFF
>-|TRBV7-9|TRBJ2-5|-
TGTGCCAGCAGCTTGTCTGGAGGGGAGACCCAGTACTTC
CASSLSGGETQYF
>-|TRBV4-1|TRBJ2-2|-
TGCGCCAGCAGCCAAGTTCGTTTGGGACAGAACACCGGGGAGCTGTTTTTT
CASSQVRLGQNTGELFF
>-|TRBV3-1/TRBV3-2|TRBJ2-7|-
TGTGCCAGCAGCCACGGGCGGGAACGAGGCGAGCAGTACTTC
CASSHGRERGEQYF
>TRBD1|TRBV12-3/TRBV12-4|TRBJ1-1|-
TGTGCCAGCAGGAGGGGACAGTTGAAGTTTGCTTTCTTT
CASRRGQLKFAFF
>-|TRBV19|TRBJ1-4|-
TGTGCCAGTAGTCTGGACGGACTCTCCCTTGCAACTAATGAAAAACTGTTTTTT
CASSLDGLSLATNEKLFF
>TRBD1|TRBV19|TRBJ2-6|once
TGTGCCAGTAGGCAGGGACAGTCTGGGGCCAACGTCCTGACTTTC
CASRQGQSGANVLTF
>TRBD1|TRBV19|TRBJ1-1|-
TGTGCCAGTAGCCGGGACAGGGGAGAGAGCACTGAAGCTTTCTTT
CASSRDRGESTEAFF
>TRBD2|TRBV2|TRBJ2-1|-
TGTGCCAGCAGTAAACTAGCGACCCACTACAATGAGCAGTTCTTC
CASSKLATHYNEQFF
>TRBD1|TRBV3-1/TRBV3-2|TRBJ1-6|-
TGTGCCAGCAGCCGGGCAGGGGGCCCCGGGGATTCACCCCTCCACTTT
CASSRAGGPGDSPLHF
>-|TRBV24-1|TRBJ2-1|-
TGTGCCACCAGTGATTACGGGAGCTCCTACAATGAGCAGTTCTTC
CATSDYGSSYNEQFF
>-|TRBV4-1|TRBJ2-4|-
TGCGCCAGCAGCCAAGAGTCCTCAGTCCAAGTCATTCAGTACTTC
CASSQESSVQVIQYF
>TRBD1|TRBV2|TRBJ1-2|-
TGTGCCAGCAGTGCCCATCCGTTATCAGGGGGCTCTGGCTACACCTTC
CASSAHPLSGGSGYTF
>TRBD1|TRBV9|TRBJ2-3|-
TGTGCCAGCAGCGTAGTTGGCAGGGGGACAGATACGCAGTATTTT
CASSVVGRGTDTQYF
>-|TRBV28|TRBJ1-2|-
TGTGCCAGCAGCAACATCGGACAGAACTATGGCTACACCTTC
CASSNIGQNYGYTF
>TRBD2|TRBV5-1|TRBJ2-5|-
TGCGCCAGCAGCATAGGGACTACGAGGTTCCAAGAGACCCAGTACTTC
CASSIGTTRFQETQYF
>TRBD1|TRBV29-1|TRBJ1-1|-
TGCAGCGTTAGGACAGGGGCCTCCGGGAACACTGAAGCTTTCTTT
CSVRTGASGNTEAFF
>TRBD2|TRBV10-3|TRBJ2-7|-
TGTGCCGTCCGCAGCTCCGGGACTAGCGGCTACGAGCAGTACTTC
CAVRSSGTSGYEQYF
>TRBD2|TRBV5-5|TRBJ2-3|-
TGTGCCAGCAGCTTTCAACCTAGCGGGCGCACAGATACGCAGTATTTT
CASSFQPSGRTDTQYF
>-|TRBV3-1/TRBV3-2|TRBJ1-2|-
TGTGCCAGCAGCCAAGCGGAGGGGCGGGACTATGGCTACACCTTC
CASSQAEGRDYGYTF
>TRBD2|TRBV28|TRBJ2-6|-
TGTGCCAGCAGTTTGCCCGGGACGACGGGACTAGCGGGAGCTGGGGCCAACGTCCTGACTTTC
CASSLPGTTGLAGAGANVLTF
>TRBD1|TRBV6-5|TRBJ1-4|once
TGTGCCTCAAGGGACAGGGTGGGCGAAAAACTGTTTTTT
CASRDRVGEKLFF
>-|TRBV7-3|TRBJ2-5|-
TGTGCCAGCAGCCCTTTCGGGGGGCAGGGGGAGACCCAGTACTTC
CASSPFGGQGETQYF
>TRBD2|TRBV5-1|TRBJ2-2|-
TGCGCCAGCAGCTTCCTAGCGGGAGGGTCGAACACCGGGGAGCTGTTTTTT
CASSFLAGGSNTGELFF
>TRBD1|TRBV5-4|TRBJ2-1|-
TGTGCCAGCAGCCTCCAGGGGGTCAATGAGCAGTTCTTC
CASSLQGVNEQFF
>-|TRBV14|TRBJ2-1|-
TGTGCCAGCAGCCAAGGAAGTGGGACAGAGCAGTTCTTC
CASSQGSGTEQFF
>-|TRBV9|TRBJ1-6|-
TGTGCCAGCAGCGTAGTGGACATCGGAAATTCACCCCTCCACTTT
CASSVVDIGNSPLHF
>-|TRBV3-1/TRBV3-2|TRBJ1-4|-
TGTGCCAGCAGCCAAGAGACAGAGAATGAAAAACTGTTTTTT
CASSQETENEKLFF
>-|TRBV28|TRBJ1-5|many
TGTGCCAGCAGTAGCTCGAGCAATCAGCCCCAGCATTTT
CASSSSSNQPQHF
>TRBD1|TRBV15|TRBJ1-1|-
TGTGCCACCAGCGGGGGACAGGGGGTTGAAACGGCAGCTTTCTTT
CATSGGQGVETAAFF
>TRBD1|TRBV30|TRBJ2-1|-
TGTGCCTGGAGTGTAGGGGGCTACGGGGTTGCTGAGCAGTTCTTC
CAWSVGGYGVAEQFF
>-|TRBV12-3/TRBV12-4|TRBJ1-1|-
TGTGCCAGCAGTTTAAGGGGTACTGAAGCTTTCTTT
CASSLRGTEAFF
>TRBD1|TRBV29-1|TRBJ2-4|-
TGCAGCGCTACCGACAGGGGTGACATTCAGTACTTC
CSATDRGDIQYF
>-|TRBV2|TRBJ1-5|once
TGTGCCAGCAGAGATTGGGAGGGCAATCAGCCCCAGCATTTT
CASRDWEGNQPQHF